This TCR beta chain is from a study of control samples from healthy donors and cancer patients. The junction had 6 bases not matched to a gene; V was cut back by 0 bases and J by 6 bases. This CDR3 contains 16 residues. Per germline, CDR1 LGHDT and CDR2 YNNKEL (reference sequence). Data came from immunoSEQ multiplex PCR; TCRdb stores just in-frame clones and leaves some out. The sample has approximately 82,000 clones; about 93% are singletons. The sample comprised blood. The sequence was obtained from a woman aged 18-29 years in good health. The rearrangement links TRBV3-1 (or the pseudogene TRBV3-2) to TRBJ2-3; 10 bases are a match to TRBD2. CDR3 bases: TGTGCCAGCAGCCAAGATCTAGCGGGGGTTACCGATACGCAGTATTTT. Translation gives CASSQDLAGVTDTQYF.